One sample yielded the 32 T cell receptor beta chains listed below, sequenced in a study of T cells in Graves' hyperthyroidism and ophthalmopathy. Amplified regions were TCR beta CDR3 sequences from RNA transcripts. Primed by the HTBI set, a first-round RT-PCR was run on the TCR CDR3. TCRdb independently ran MiXCR on the multiplex PCR reads; one entry per CDR3 protein. The table lists roughly 380,000 distinct CDR3 sequences, about 14% of them singletons. What was sequenced was blood. The receptors shown here come from a woman aged 55-69 years with Graves' hyperthyroidism.

This clonotype came up many times. CDR3 residues: CASSLRLAGISYEQYF. CDR3 in DNA: TGTGCCAGCAGTTTAAGATTGGCGGGGATCTCCTACGAGCAGTACTTC. The gene calls are TRBV27 and TRBJ2-7; D may be TRBD2 (6 bases). Germline-derived CDR1 and CDR2 are MNHEY and SMNVEV (reference sequence). V lost 2 bases and J lost 0, with 14 bases in between. This CDR3 comprises 16 residues.

The V call is TRBV18, the J call TRBJ2-2; no firm D call. The CDR3 is 11 residues long. Germline CDR1 KGHSH, CDR2 LQKENI. V shed 8 bases and J shed 2 bases, with 3 bases lying between them. CDR3 region: CASQNTGELFF. The DNA for the CDR3 is TGTGCCAGCCAAAACACCGGGGAGCTGTTTTTT.

This clonotype occurred a few times. The chain links TRBV9 to TRBJ2-1; D not resolved. CDR1 is SGDLS, CDR2 YYNGEE, per germline. The CDR3 extends over 15 amino acids. V was shortened by 4 bases and J by 0 bases, with 11 bases between the two germline ends. The CDR3: CASSPRTASYNEQFF. CDR3 bases: TGTGCCAGCAGCCCGAGGACGGCCTCCTACAATGAGCAGTTCTTC. The whole variable domain, remainder taken from reference TRBV9 and TRBJ2-1, is DSGVTQTPKHLITATGQRVTLRCSPRSGDLSVYWYQQSLDQGLQFLIQYYNGEERAKGNILERFSAQQFPDLHSELNLSSLELGDSALYFCASSPRTASYNEQFFGPGTRLTVL.

This clonotype was detected a few times. The gene calls are TRBV5-1 and TRBJ1-1; D possibly corresponds to TRBD1 (5 bases). This CDR3 spans 12 amino acids. Germline V CDR1 and CDR2: SGHRS, YFSETQ. The V end lost 4 bases, the J end lost 8 bases, and 12 bases lay between the germline ends. CDR3 nucleotides: TGCGCCAGCAGCCTGGGGGGTGTAGAAGCTTTCTTT. Translated, it gives CASSLGGVEAFF.

This clonotype has a handful of counts. The chain joins TRBV19 to TRBJ1-2; D gene ambiguous. Germline V gene data show CDR1 as LNHDA and CDR2 as SQIVND (reference sequence). V lost 11 bases, J lost 6 bases, and 13 bases lay in between. The CDR3 runs to 11 residues. The CDR3 here is CAGLGMDGYTF. CDR3 nucleotides: TGTGCCGGACTTGGGATGGATGGCTACACCTTC.

The rearrangement links TRBV24-1 to TRBJ2-3; perhaps TRBD2 as D (6 bases). Trimming stripped 4 bases from V and 2 bases from J, with 12 bases between. CDR3 length equals 15 residues. Germline V gene data show CDR1 as KGHDR and CDR2 as SFDVKD. The CDR3, as DNA: TGTGCCACCAGTGAGGCTAGCGCCTACACAGATACGCAGTATTTT. Its protein product is CATSEASAYTDTQYF.

This clonotype was seen a handful of times. The rearrangement joins TRBV4-1 to TRBJ2-3, with no clear D. V lost 4 bases, J lost 4 bases, and 15 bases lay in between. The CDR3 is 15 amino acids. CDR1 and CDR2 from the germline V gene are MGHRA and YSYEKL. CDR3 sequence (DNA): TGCGCCAGCAGCCCGGGCTACTCCATGGCAGATACGCAGTATTTT. The encoded protein is CASSPGYSMADTQYF.

This clonotype was recorded a few times. J is TRBJ2-1 and V is TRBV9; 8 nucleotides align to TRBD2. CDR1 is SGDLS and CDR2 is YYNGEE in the germline V gene. The junction had 6 bases not matched to a gene; V was cut back by 4 bases and J by 0 bases. The CDR3 has 16 amino acids. The CDR3: CASSFERGSSYNEQFF. The CDR3 bases are TGTGCCAGCAGCTTCGAGCGGGGGAGCTCCTACAATGAGCAGTTCTTC.

This chain joins TRBV5-1 and TRBJ1-2; 9 bases match TRBD1. Germline V gene sequence: CDR1 SGHRS, CDR2 YFSETQ. The CDR3 has 15 amino acids. Trimming removed 3 bases from V and 2 bases from J; junction bases left unmatched: 5. The CDR3 spells CASSSTGQGNYGYTF. The CDR3 DNA sequence: TGCGCCAGCAGCTCGACGGGACAGGGAAACTATGGCTACACCTTC.

The chain links TRBV20-1 to TRBJ1-2; D is unresolved. Germline CDR1 is DFQATT and CDR2 is SNEGSKA (reference sequence). Trimming cost V 5 bases and J 6 bases, with 13 bases left between them. The length of the CDR3 is 12 residues. The CDR3 DNA reads TGCAGTGCTCAGGACGCCAACGATGGCTACACCTTC. Its protein is CSAQDANDGYTF.

About this clonotype: A read error may explain this, as a much larger clone is one base away. This chain connects TRBV3-1 to TRBJ1-6; D call uncertain. The V gene's germline CDR1 is LGHDT and CDR2 YNNKEL (reference sequence). The germline V and J ends were trimmed by 6 bases and 9 bases, with 12 bases remaining between them. There are 13 residues in the CDR3. The CDR3: CASSLLRSSPLHF. DNA for the CDR3: TGTGCCAGCAGTCTTCTGCGTAGTTCACCCCTCCACTTT.

This clonotype was detected many times. V gene TRBV30 combines with J gene TRBJ1-3; maybe TRBD1 (5 bases). The CDR3 contains 14 residues. Trimming pared 0 bases from V and 3 bases from J, leaving 9 bases between. Germline V gene lookup returns CDR1 GTSNPN and CDR2 SVGIG (reference sequence). CDR3 DNA: TGTGCCTGGAGTGTCGGGGGATATGGAAACACCATATATTTT. Its protein product is CAWSVGGYGNTIYF.

This clonotype was counted at least ten times. J is TRBJ2-7 and V is TRBV12-3 or TRBV12-4, with TRBD1 as a possible D gene (6 bases). V was pared by 6 bases and J by 6 bases, with 12 bases between. The CDR3 runs 12 residues. For the CDR3, the DNA is TGTGCCAGCAGGATGACAGGATCCGAGCAGTACTTC. Its translation: CASRMTGSEQYF.

This clonotype appeared many times. The V gene is TRBV20-1, the J gene TRBJ2-1; 10 bases are shared with TRBD2. Germline CDR1 and CDR2: DFQATT and SNEGSKA (reference sequence). V dropped 1 base and J dropped 6; count of bases not matched to a gene: 3. The CDR3 runs to 14 residues. The CDR3 here is CSARVIAGGNEQFF. The CDR3 region has the DNA TGCAGTGCTAGAGTAATAGCGGGAGGCAATGAGCAGTTCTTC.

The chain links TRBV19 to TRBJ2-5, with 7 bases that match TRBD1. Germline V CDR1 and CDR2: LNHDA, SQIVND (reference sequence). The CDR3 is 16 residues long. The V gene end was trimmed by 4 bases and the J gene end by 1 base; junction bases not matched to a gene: 9. Here the CDR3 reads CASSKGQTNFQETQYF. The DNA of the CDR3 is TGTGCCAGTAGTAAGGGACAGACTAACTTCCAAGAGACCCAGTACTTC.

This clonotype showed up many times. The J gene is TRBJ2-1, the V gene TRBV2; the D gene could be TRBD1 or TRBD2 (5 bases each). The V and J ends lost 6 bases and 0 bases respectively, with 12 bases between them. The CDR3 sequence is 15 residues long. Germline V CDR1 and CDR2: SNHLY, FYNNEI. DNA of the CDR3: TGTGCCAGCAGACCCCGGGACCGCTCCTACAATGAGCAGTTCTTC. This translates into CASRPRDRSYNEQFF.

This clonotype was found many times. This chain uses TRBV29-1 with TRBJ2-7, with D unresolved. The CDR3 consists of 13 residues. V lost 4 bases, J lost 1 base, and 11 bases lay in between. CDR1 SQVTM and CDR2 ANQGSEA come from the germline V gene. The CDR3 is CSVADGPSYEQYF. Written as DNA, the CDR3 is TGCAGCGTTGCCGATGGACCTTCCTACGAGCAGTACTTC.

DNA for the CDR3: TGTGCCAGCAGCCATCGGAAAGGGACTAGCGGGAGCGAGACCCAGTACTTC. Amino acids: CASSHRKGTSGSETQYF. V gene TRBV14 combines with J gene TRBJ2-5, with 14 bases fitting TRBD2. The CDR3 sequence is 17 residues long. Germline assignment: CDR1 SGHDN and CDR2 FVKESK. V was clipped by 3 bases and J by 5 bases; unmatched bases: 8.

This clonotype has a handful of counts. The chain joins TRBV5-4 to TRBJ2-7; D is unclear. Germline assignment: CDR1 SGHNT and CDR2 YYREEE (reference sequence). This CDR3 contains 13 residues. Trimming removed 0 bases from V and 4 bases from J, with 8 bases in between. DNA for the CDR3: TGTGCCAGCAGCTTGGGTGGGGAATACGAGCAGTACTTC. Amino acids: CASSLGGEYEQYF.

This clonotype was counted between two and nine times. A much bigger clone sits one base away, suggesting this may be a read error. The chain links TRBV6-1 to TRBJ2-5, with D uncertain. Germline V CDR1 and CDR2: MNHNS, SASEGT. The CDR3 spans 12 residues. Trimming shortened V by 7 bases and J by 1 base, and 7 bases separated the two germline ends. CDR3 sequence (DNA): TGTGCCAGCACGCCGTTCCAAGAGACCCAGTACTTC. Encoded protein: CASTPFQETQYF.

This clonotype was seen at least ten times. The chain is built from TRBV28 and TRBJ1-4; no firm D call. Trimming cost V 5 bases and J 5 bases, with 6 bases left between them. The CDR3 extends over 12 amino acids. The germline CDR1 and CDR2 sequences are MDHEN and SYDVKM. The CDR3 DNA reads TGTGCCAGCAGTCCCTACAATGAAAAACTGTTTTTT. This translates into CASSPYNEKLFF.

The genes are TRBV6-5 and TRBJ2-3; no clear D gene. The length of the CDR3 is 17 residues. Trimming took off 4 bases at V and 0 bases at J, with 17 bases between the two ends. The germline CDR1 and CDR2 sequences are MNHEY and SVGAGI. The CDR3 DNA reads as TGTGCCAGCAGTTGGGCGGAAGCGAGCTCTAGCACAGATACGCAGTATTTT. This translates into CASSWAEASSSTDTQYF.

This clonotype was seen repeatedly, ten times or more. V and J are TRBV2 and TRBJ2-7; D is possibly TRBD1 or TRBD2 (5 bases each). This CDR3 has 13 amino acids. Germline CDR1 SNHLY, CDR2 FYNNEI. Trimming took 6 bases from V and 4 from J, leaving 13 bases between them. CDR3 amino acids: CASRRDGTYEQYF. CDR3 in DNA: TGTGCCAGCAGAAGGGACGGCACTTACGAGCAGTACTTC.

This clonotype has ten or more counts. The chain combines TRBV11-1 with TRBJ2-1, with 10 bases matching TRBD2. Germline-derived CDR1 and CDR2 are SGHAT and FQDESV (reference sequence). There are 16 residues in the CDR3. The V and J ends lost 5 bases and 7 bases, in that order; junction bases with no gene match: 11. The CDR3 nucleotides read TGTGCCAGCAGCGGAGACTTAGCGGGAGGACTGAATGAGCAGTTCTTC. This encodes CASSGDLAGGLNEQFF.

This clonotype appeared many times. V usage is TRBV5-1 and J usage is TRBJ2-7; D not resolved. The CDR3 is 13 amino acids. The V and J ends lost 1 base and 1 base respectively, with 6 bases between them. Germline CDR1 SGHRS, CDR2 YFSETQ. Written as DNA, the CDR3 is TGCGCCAGCAGCTTGACCTTATCCTACGAGCAGTACTTC. Translation gives CASSLTLSYEQYF.

This clonotype was observed once. The V call is TRBV27, the J call TRBJ2-7; 14 nucleotides line up with TRBD2. Germline CDR1 reads MNHEY; CDR2 reads SMNVEV (reference sequence). This CDR3 spans 16 amino acids. With 4 bases clipped from V and 3 bases from J, the junction kept 5 bases outside the gene matches. The CDR3 region has the DNA TGTGCCAGCAGTTCTCTGACTAGCGGGAGGGACTACGAGCAGTACTTC. Its protein product is CASSSLTSGRDYEQYF.

This clonotype showed up many times. This chain links TRBV7-9 with TRBJ2-1; no clear D gene. The CDR3 runs 14 residues. Between the trimmed V and J ends, which lost 1 base and 8 bases, there was a span of 12 bases. The germline gives CDR1 SEHNR, CDR2 FQNEAQ (reference sequence). The CDR3 loop is CASSLVSVSDEQFF. CDR3 sequence (DNA): TGTGCCAGCAGCTTAGTGTCAGTGTCCGATGAGCAGTTCTTC. The entire variable domain, with the rest obtained from reference TRBV7-9 and TRBJ2-1, is as follows: DTGVSQNPRHKITKRGQNVTFRCDPISEHNRLYWYRQTLGQGPEFLTYFQNEAQLEKSRLLSDRFSAERPKGSFSTLEIQRTEQGDSAMYLCASSLVSVSDEQFFGPGTRLTVL.

With regard to this clonotype: One base away lies a much larger clone, so this may be a sequencing read error. The chain joins TRBV6-1 to TRBJ1-2; D remains unclear. The CDR3 loop spans 13 amino acids. Trimming removed 3 bases at V and 3 bases at J, with 8 bases between. Germline V gene sequence: CDR1 MNHNS, CDR2 SASEGT. The CDR3 sequence is CASSDGVHYGYTF. The DNA for the CDR3 is TGTGCCAGCAGTGATGGGGTGCACTATGGCTACACCTTC.

The J gene is TRBJ1-1, the V gene TRBV5-1, with D unresolved. V dropped 0 bases and J dropped 0 bases, with 9 bases sitting between them. Germline V gene sequence: CDR1 SGHRS, CDR2 YFSETQ. The CDR3 has 15 residues. The CDR3 nucleotides are TGCGCCAGCAGCTTGGAAGGAGAGATGAACACTGAAGCTTTCTTT. Translated, it gives CASSLEGEMNTEAFF. Variable domain in full (rest from reference TRBV5-1 and TRBJ1-1): KAGVTQTPRYLIKTRGQQVTLSCSPISGHRSVSWYQQTPGQGLQFLFEYFSETQRNKGNFPGRFSGRQFSNSRSEMNVSTLELGDSALYLCASSLEGEMNTEAFFGQGTRLTVV.

This clonotype was counted many times. V is TRBV2 and J is TRBJ2-7; 7 bases agree with TRBD1. Germline assignment: CDR1 SNHLY and CDR2 FYNNEI. Trimming took 3 bases from V and 3 from J; bases not matched to a gene: 2. The CDR3 contains 13 residues. The CDR3 DNA reads as TGTGCCAGCAGTGACGGGACAGTCTACGAGCAGTACTTC. This encodes CASSDGTVYEQYF.

CDR3: CASSLANPAYGYTF. CDR3 DNA: TGTGCCAGCAGCTTAGCGAACCCAGCATATGGCTACACCTTC. This chain joins TRBV7-9 and TRBJ1-2; D unclear. Germline V gives CDR1 SEHNR, CDR2 FQNEAQ (reference sequence). With 0 bases removed from V and 5 bases from J, the gap between germline ends came to 10 bases. This CDR3 contains 14 residues.

Regarding this clonotype: This clone may be a read error of a much larger clone one base away. No conserved phenylalanine or tryptophan ends this CDR3, so it is likely a read error. The rearrangement uses TRBV30 and TRBJ2-5, with 7 bases matching TRBD2. Germline V gene sequence: CDR1 GTSNPN, CDR2 SVGIG (reference sequence). J gave up 7 bases and V 5 bases, and 1 base lay outside the gene matches. The length of the CDR3 is 10 residues. The CDR3 here is CAWGRGTQYL. The DNA of the CDR3 is TGTGCCTGGGGGAGGGGGACCCAGTACCTC.